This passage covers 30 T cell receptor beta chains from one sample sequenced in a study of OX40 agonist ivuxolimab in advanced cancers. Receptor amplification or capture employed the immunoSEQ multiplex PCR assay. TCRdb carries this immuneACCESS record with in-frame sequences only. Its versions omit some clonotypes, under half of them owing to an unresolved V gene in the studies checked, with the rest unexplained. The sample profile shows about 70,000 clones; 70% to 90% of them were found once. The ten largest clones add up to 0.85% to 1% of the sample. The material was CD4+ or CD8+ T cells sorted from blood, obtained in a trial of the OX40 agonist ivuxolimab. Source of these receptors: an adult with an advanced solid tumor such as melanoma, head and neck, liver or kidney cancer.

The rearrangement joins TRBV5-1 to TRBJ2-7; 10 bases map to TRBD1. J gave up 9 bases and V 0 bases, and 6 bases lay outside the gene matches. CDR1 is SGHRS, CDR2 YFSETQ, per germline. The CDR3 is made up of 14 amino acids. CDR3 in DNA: TGCGCCAGCAGCTTGGCGGGACAGGGGCCACCGCAGTACTTC. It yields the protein CASSLAGQGPPQYF.

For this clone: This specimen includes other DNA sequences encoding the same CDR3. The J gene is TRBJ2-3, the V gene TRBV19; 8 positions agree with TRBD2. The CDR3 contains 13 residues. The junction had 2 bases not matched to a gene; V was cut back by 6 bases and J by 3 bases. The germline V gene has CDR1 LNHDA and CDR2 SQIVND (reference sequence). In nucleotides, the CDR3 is TGTGCCAGTAGCGGGGGGGGTACAGATACGCAGTATTTT. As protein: CASSGGGTDTQYF. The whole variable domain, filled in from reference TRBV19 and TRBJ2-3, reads DGGITQSPKYLFRKEGQNVTLSCEQNLNHDAMYWYRQDPGQGLRLIYYSQIVNDFQKGDIAEGYSVSREKKESFPLTVTSAQKNPTAFYLCASSGGGTDTQYFGPGTRLTVL.

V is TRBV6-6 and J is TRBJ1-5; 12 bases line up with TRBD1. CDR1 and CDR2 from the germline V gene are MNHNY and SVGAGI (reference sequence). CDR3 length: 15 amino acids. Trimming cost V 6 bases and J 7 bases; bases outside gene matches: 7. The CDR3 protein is CASRPGQGAKQPQHF. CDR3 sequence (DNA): TGTGCCAGCAGACCGGGACAGGGGGCAAAGCAGCCCCAGCATTTT.

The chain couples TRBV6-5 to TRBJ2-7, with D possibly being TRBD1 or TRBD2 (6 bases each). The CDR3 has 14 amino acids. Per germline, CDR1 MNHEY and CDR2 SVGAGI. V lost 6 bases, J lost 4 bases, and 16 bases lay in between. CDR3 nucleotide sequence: TGTGCCAGCAGAACCATAACAGGGACTTACGAGCAGTACTTC. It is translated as CASRTITGTYEQYF.

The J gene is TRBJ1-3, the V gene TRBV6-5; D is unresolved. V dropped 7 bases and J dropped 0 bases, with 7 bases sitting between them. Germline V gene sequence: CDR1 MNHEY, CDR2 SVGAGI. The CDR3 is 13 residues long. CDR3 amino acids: CASKVTSGNTIYF. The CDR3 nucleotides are TGTGCCAGCAAGGTAACCTCTGGAAACACCATATATTTT.

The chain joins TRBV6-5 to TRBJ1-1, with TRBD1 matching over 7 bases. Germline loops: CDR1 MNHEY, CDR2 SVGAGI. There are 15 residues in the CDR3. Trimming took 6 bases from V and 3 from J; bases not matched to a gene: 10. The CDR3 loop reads CASSGPGRGDTEAFF. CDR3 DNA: TGTGCCAGCAGCGGTCCAGGCAGGGGGGACACTGAAGCTTTCTTT.

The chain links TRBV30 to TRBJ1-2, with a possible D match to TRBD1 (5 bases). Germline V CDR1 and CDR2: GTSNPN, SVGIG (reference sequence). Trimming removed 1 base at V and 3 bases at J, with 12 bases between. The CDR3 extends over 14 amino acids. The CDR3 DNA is TGTGCCTGGAGTGGAGCAGGGAGCGACTATGGCTACACCTTC. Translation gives CAWSGAGSDYGYTF.

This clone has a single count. The CDR3 DNA follows: TGTGCCAGCAGCTTAGCGGTCGGGATGAACACTGAAGCTTTCTTT. Its translation: CASSLAVGMNTEAFF. The chain uses TRBV7-8 and TRBJ1-1; D gene uncertain. Trimming cost V 0 bases and J 0 bases, with 8 bases left between them. CDR3 size: 15 residues. Germline-derived CDR1 and CDR2 are SGHVS and FQNEAQ.

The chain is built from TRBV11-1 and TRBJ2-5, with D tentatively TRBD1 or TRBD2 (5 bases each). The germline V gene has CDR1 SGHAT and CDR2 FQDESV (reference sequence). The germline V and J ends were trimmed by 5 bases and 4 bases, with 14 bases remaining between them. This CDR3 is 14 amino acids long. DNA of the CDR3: TGTGCCAGCAGCCCTCCCGGGACCCCAGAGACCCAGTACTTC. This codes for CASSPPGTPETQYF.

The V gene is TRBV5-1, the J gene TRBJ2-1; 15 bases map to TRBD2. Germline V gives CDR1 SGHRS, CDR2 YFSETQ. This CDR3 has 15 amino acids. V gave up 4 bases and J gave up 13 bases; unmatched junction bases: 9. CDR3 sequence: CASSPAGTSGGFQFF. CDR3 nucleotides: TGCGCCAGCAGCCCGGCCGGGACTAGCGGGGGGTTCCAGTTCTTC.

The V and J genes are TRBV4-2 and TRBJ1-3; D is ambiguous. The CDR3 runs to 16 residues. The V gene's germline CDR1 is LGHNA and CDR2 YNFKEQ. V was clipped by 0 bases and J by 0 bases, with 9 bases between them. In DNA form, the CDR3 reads TGTGCCAGCAGCCAAGAAAGACTGGGCTCTGGAAACACCATATATTTT. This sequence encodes CASSQERLGSGNTIYF.

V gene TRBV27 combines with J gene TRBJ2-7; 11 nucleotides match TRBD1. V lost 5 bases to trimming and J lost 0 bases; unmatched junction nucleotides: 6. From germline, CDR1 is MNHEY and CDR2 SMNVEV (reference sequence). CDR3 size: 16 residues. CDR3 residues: CASSRGQGASSYEQYF. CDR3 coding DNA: TGTGCCAGCAGTCGCGGACAGGGGGCTAGCTCCTACGAGCAGTACTTC.

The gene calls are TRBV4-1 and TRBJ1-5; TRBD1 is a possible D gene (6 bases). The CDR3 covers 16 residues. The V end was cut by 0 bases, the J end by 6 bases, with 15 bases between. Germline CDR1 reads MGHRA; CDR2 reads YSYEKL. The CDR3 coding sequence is TGCGCCAGCAGCCAAGATCTTCGGGGGCTTCGTCAGCCCCAGCATTTT. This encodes CASSQDLRGLRQPQHF.

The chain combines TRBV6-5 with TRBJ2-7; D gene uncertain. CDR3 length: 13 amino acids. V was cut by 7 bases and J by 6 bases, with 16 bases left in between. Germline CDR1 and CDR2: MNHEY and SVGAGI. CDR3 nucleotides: TGTGCCAGCACCGACGCAAGACCCCCCGAGCAGTACTTC. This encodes CASTDARPPEQYF.

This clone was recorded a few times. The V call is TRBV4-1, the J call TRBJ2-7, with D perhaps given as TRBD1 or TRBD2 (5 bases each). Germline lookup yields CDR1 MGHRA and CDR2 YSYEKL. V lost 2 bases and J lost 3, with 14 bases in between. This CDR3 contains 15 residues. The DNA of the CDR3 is TGCGCCAGCAGCCAACTTGCAGGGACCCACTACGAGCAGTACTTC. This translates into CASSQLAGTHYEQYF.

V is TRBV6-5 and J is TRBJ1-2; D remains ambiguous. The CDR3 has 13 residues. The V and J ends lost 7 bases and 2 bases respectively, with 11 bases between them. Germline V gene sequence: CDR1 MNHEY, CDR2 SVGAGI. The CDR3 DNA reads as TGTGCCAGCATGTGGGCACTAAACTATGGCTACACCTTC. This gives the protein CASMWALNYGYTF.

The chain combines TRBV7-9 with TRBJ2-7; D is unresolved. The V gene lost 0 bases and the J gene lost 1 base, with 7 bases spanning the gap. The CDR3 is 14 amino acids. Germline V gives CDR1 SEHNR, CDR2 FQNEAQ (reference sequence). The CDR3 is CASSLAGLSYEQYF. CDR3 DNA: TGTGCCAGCAGCTTAGCGGGTTTATCCTACGAGCAGTACTTC.

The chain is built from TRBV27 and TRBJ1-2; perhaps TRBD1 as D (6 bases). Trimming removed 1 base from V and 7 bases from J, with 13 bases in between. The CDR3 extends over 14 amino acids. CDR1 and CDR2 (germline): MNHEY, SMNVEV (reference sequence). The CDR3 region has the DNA TGTGCCAGCAGTTTATTTGGAGGGGGAGGTGGCTACACCTTC. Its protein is CASSLFGGGGGYTF.

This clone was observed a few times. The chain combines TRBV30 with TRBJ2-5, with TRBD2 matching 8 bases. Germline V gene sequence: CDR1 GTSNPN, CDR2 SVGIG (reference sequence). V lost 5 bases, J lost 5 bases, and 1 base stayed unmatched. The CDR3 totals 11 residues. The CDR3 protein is CAWSGGETQYF. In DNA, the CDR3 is TGTGCCTGGTCGGGGGGGGAGACCCAGTACTTC.

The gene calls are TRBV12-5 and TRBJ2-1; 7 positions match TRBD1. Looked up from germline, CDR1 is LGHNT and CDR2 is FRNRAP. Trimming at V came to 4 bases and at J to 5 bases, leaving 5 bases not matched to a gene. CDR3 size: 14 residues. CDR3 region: CASGSTGSHNEQFF. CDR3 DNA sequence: TGTGCTAGTGGTTCGACAGGGTCCCACAATGAGCAGTTCTTC.

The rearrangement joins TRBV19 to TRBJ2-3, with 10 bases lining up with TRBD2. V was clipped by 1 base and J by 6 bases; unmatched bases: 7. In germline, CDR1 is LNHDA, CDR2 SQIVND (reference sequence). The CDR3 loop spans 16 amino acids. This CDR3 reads CASSIGGSGRIDTQYF. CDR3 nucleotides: TGTGCCAGTAGTATAGGCGGTAGCGGGAGGATTGATACGCAGTATTTT.

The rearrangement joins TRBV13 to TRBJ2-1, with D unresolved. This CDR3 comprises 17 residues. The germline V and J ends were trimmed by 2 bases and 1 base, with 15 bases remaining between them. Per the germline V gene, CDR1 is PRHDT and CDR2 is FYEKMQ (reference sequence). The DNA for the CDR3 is TGTGCCAGCAGCTTAATGGATCTGGCGGTTTCCTACAATGAGCAGTTCTTC. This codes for CASSLMDLAVSYNEQFF. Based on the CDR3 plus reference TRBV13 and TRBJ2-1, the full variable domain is AAGVIQSPRHLIKEKRETATLKCYPIPRHDTVYWYQQGPGQDPQFLISFYEKMQSDKGSIPDRFSAQQFSDYHSELNMSSLELGDSALYFCASSLMDLAVSYNEQFFGPGTRLTVL.

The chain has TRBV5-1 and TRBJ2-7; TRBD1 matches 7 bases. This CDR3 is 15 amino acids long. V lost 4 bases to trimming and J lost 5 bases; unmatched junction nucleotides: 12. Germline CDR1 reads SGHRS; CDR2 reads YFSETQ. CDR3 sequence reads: CASSIDRASLDEQYF. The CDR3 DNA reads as TGCGCCAGCAGCATAGACAGGGCCAGTCTAGACGAGCAGTACTTC. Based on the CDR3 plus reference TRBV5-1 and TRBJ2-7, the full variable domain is KAGVTQTPRYLIKTRGQQVTLSCSPISGHRSVSWYQQTPGQGLQFLFEYFSETQRNKGNFPGRFSGRQFSNSRSEMNVSTLELGDSALYLCASSIDRASLDEQYFGPGTRLTVT.

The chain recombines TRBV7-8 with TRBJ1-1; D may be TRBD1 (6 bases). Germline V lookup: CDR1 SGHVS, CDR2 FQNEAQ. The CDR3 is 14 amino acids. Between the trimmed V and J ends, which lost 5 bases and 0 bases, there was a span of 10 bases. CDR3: CASSMDSLNTEAFF. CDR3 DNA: TGTGCCAGCAGCATGGACAGTTTGAACACTGAAGCTTTCTTT.

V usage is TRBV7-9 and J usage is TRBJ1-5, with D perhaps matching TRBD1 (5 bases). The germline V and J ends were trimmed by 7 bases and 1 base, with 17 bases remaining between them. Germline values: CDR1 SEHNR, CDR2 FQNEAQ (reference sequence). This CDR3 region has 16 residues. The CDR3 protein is CASTFWGEVSNQPQHF. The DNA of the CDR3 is TGTGCCAGCACATTTTGGGGGGAGGTAAGCAATCAGCCCCAGCATTTT.

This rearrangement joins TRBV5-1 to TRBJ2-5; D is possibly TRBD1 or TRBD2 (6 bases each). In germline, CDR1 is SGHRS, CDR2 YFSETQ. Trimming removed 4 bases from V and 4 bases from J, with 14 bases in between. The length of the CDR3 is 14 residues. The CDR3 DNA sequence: TGCGCCAGCAGCCCGACGGGGGCGCGAGAGACCCAGTACTTC. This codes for CASSPTGARETQYF.

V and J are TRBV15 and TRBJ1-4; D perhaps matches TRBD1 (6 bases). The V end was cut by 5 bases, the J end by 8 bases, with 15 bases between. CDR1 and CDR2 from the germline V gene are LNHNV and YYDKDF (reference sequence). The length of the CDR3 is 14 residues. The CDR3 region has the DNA TGTGCCACCAGCGTCCCGGGGGCAAGGGAAAAACTGTTTTTT. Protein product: CATSVPGAREKLFF.

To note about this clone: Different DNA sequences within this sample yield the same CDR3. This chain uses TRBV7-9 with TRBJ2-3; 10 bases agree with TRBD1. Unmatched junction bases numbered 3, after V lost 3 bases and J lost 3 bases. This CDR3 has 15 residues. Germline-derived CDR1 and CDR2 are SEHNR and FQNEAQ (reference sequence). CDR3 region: CASSLGQGRTDTQYF. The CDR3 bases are TGTGCCAGCAGCTTGGGACAGGGGAGGACAGATACGCAGTATTTT.

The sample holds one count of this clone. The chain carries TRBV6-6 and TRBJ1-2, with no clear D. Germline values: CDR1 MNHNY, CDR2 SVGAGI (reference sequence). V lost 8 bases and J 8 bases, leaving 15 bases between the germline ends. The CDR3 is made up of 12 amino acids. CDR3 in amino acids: CASGGVSGGYTF. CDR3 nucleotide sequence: TGTGCCAGCGGTGGCGTCAGCGGGGGCTACACCTTC.

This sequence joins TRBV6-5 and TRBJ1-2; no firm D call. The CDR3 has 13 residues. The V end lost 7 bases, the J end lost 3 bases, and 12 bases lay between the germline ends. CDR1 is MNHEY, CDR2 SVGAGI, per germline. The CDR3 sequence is CASTTAVYYGYTF. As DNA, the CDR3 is TGTGCCAGCACCACAGCGGTCTACTATGGCTACACCTTC.